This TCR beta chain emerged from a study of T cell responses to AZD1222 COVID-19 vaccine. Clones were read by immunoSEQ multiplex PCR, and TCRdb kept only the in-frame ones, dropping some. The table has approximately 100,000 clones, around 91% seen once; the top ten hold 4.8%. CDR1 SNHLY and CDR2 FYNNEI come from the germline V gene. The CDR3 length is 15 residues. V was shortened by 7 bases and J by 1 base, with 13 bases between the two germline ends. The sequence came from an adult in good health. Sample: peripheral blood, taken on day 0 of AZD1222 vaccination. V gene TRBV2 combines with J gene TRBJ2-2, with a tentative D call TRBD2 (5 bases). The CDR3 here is CASTERRGNTGELFF. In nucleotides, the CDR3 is TGTGCCAGCACCGAGCGACGGGGGAACACCGGGGAGCTGTTTTTT.